The subject of this entry is one T cell receptor (beta chain). The library was designed around alpha chains, so this beta chain is a stray read whose abundance carries little weight. The sample is drawn from a study of spatial heterogeneity in lung cancer. As for the study in general: There were consistently more beta-chain sequences detected than alpha-chain sequences.

Time point defined: sample taken at primary tumor resection. The donor group consisted of roughly 70 patients who had untreated, early-stage non-small cell lung cancer. Germline V lookup: CDR1 LNHDA, CDR2 SQIVND (reference sequence). The junction had 13 bases not matched to a gene; V was cut back by 8 bases and J by 4 bases. CDR3 length equals 15 residues. TCRdb passed the 5' RACE reads through MiXCR, listing each CDR3 protein once. This repertoire shows fewer than 6,500 distinct CDR3 sequences, 12% found once; its top ten account for 16%. The sample in question was lung tissue, obtained at surgery. The clonotype was recovered from a human donor with early-stage non-small cell lung cancer. V usage is TRBV19 and J usage is TRBJ1-2, with 7 bases that match TRBD1. CDR3 residues: CASLTNSGTAYGYTF. The CDR3 region has the DNA TGTGCCAGTTTAACAAATTCCGGGACAGCCTATGGCTACACCTTC. Variable domain in full (rest from reference TRBV19 and TRBJ1-2): DGGITQSPKYLFRKEGQNVTLSCEQNLNHDAMYWYRQDPGQGLRLIYYSQIVNDFQKGDIAEGYSVSREKKESFPLTVTSAQKNPTAFYLCASLTNSGTAYGYTFGSGTRLTVV.